This T cell receptor (beta chain) was retrieved from a study of a mutant IDH1 vaccine in newly diagnosed glioma. As for time point: week 11, during vaccination. The vaccine gave 300 ug of a 20-mer mutant IDH1 peptide subcutaneously per dose. CDR3 size: 17 residues. With V trimmed by 3 bases and J by 7 bases, 17 bases remained unmatched. In germline, CDR1 is KGHSH, CDR2 LQKENI. As to this clone: Its specificity is not known.

Libraries were prepared by immunoSEQ multiplex PCR; TCRdb keeps only in-frame clonotypes and omits some of them. The data show 110,000 or so clones, roughly 90% seen once. Here the sequenced sample was PBMCs, taken from a glioma patient whose treatment included an IDH1 peptide vaccine. The TCR comes from a woman between 45 and 65 years old with glioma. The rearrangement joins TRBV18 to TRBJ2-7; 8 bases are a match to TRBD1. CDR3 DNA: TGTGCCAGCTCACCGGGTCGAGGTGGACAGGGATTTTGGGAGCAGTACTTC. Amino acids: CASSPGRGGQGFWEQYF.